This TCR beta chain was identified in a study of shared clonotypes between healthy human individuals. General study points: Estimated clonotype richness was generally higher in naive than memory subsets.

As for this clone: Its antigen remains unidentified.

J was trimmed by 1 base and V by 4 bases; bases with no gene match: 8. The CDR3 consists of 16 residues. Germline values: CDR1 SGHRS, CDR2 YFSETQ. Assay: immunoSEQ multiplex PCR; the TCRdb copy retains only in-frame clones and omits some. The table records approximately 250,000 clones, under 80% of them present only once. This TCR was recovered from a man under 40 in good health. Sequenced: memory CD4+ T cells sorted from blood. The sample's subset: CD45RA-negative fraction. The chain employs TRBV5-1 and TRBJ1-3, with TRBD1 matching over 7 bases. CDR3 DNA: TGCGCCAGCAGCGACAGGGCGCAGGGGTCTGGAAACACCATATATTTT. It translates to CASSDRAQGSGNTIYF.